Below, one T cell receptor (beta chain) is given with its context. The sample belongs to a study of blood T cell repertoires in COVID-19. About the research overall: Acute-phase and convalescent COVID-19 samples originated in the United States, Italy and Spain. PBMCs, B-cell-depleted T cells, or T cells were the source of the cDNA or gDNA that made up the material.

Trimming shortened V by 0 bases and J by 6 bases, and 14 bases separated the two germline ends. Germline V gene lookup returns CDR1 SGHTA and CDR2 FQGNSA. This CDR3 has 15 amino acids. Produced via immunoSEQ multiplex PCR; TCRdb's table is partial and in-frame only. This sample yields 300,000 to 400,000 clones, of which approximately 86% are seen a single time; about 4.2% belongs to the top ten. Membership in each cohort depended on participant-reported clinical history. The sequencing sample was made of PBMCs or T cells enriched from blood (not recorded which). The TCR sequence derives from a woman aged 40 to 55 with acute COVID-19. This rearrangement joins TRBV7-2 to TRBJ1-1; D might be TRBD1 (5 bases). CDR3 DNA: TGTGCCAGCAGCTTAGCAGCCAGGGTGGCTTCTGAAGCTTTCTTT. Its translation: CASSLAARVASEAFF.